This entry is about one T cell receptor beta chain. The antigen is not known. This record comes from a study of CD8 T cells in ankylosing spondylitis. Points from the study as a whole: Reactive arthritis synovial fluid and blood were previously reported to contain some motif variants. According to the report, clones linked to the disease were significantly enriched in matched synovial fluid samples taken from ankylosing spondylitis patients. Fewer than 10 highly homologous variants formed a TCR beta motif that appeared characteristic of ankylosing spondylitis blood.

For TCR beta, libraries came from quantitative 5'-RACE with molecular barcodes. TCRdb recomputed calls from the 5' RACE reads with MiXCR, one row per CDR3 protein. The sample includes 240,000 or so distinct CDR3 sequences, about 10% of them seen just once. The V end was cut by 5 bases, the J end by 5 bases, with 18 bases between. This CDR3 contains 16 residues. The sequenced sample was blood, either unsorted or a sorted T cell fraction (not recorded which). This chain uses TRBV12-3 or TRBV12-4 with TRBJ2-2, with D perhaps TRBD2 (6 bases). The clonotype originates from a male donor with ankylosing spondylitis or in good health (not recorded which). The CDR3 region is CASSTDYTGLTGELFF. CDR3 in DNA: TGTGCCAGCAGTACGGACTACACGGGGTTAACCGGGGAGCTGTTTTTT.